These T cell receptor beta chains were read from a single sample in a study of T-cell reconstitution after alpha-beta-depleted transplantation in children. TCRdb called the PCR reads again in MiXCR, with one record for every CDR3 protein. The table includes over 550,000 distinct CDR3 sequences, over 9.5% detected once. The material sequenced was PBMCs from the stem cell graft donor, taken from the stem cell graft. These receptor sequences come from a human donor who donated a stem cell graft to a child with acute myeloid leukemia. The CDR3 runs from the conserved cysteine through the conserved F or W. D genes are given only for firm matches. Only part of the rows carry a size: once, few, many, or a class if the clone is expanded.

V,size,D,J,DNA,CDR3
TRBV20-1,NA,TRBD2,TRBJ2-1,TGCAGTGCTAGACTAGCGGGAGGGCCCTTAGAGCAGTTCTTC,CSARLAGGPLEQFF
TRBV7-9,NA,NA,TRBJ2-7,TGTGCCAGCAGCTCCTTCCCCTCCTACGAGCAGTACTTC,CASSSFPSYEQYF
TRBV27,many,TRBD1,TRBJ1-5,TGTGCCAGCAGACCGCAGGGGGCGGTTCAGCCCCAGCATTTT,CASRPQGAVQPQHF
TRBV6-2/TRBV6-3,NA,TRBD2,TRBJ2-1,TGTGCCAGCAGTTTGGGACTAGGCTTGGATGAGCAGTTCTTC,CASSLGLGLDEQFF
TRBV2,NA,NA,TRBJ2-7,TGTGCCAGCAGTGAGCGGGGAGTTTATTACGAGCAGTACTTC,CASSERGVYYEQYF
TRBV5-1,many,NA,TRBJ2-3,TGCGCCAGCAGGGGGGTCACAGATACGCAGTATTTT,CASRGVTDTQYF
TRBV7-2,NA,NA,TRBJ2-1,TGTGCCAGCAGCTTAACCGGAGGGGAGGTTTGGGTCGATGAGCAGTTCTTC,CASSLTGGEVWVDEQFF
TRBV19,NA,NA,TRBJ1-5,TGTGCCAGTGCCGACACAAGCAATCAGCCCCAGCATTTT,CASADTSNQPQHF
TRBV7-9,few,TRBD2,TRBJ2-1,TGTGCCAGCAGCCTTCGGCTAGCGGGGCTTAATGAGCAGTTCTTC,CASSLRLAGLNEQFF
TRBV20-1,NA,TRBD2,TRBJ2-7,TGCAGTGCTAGAAGTATCGAGCGGGAGGACACCTACGAGCAGTACTTC,CSARSIEREDTYEQYF
TRBV7-9,many,TRBD1,TRBJ2-7,TGTGCCAGCAGCTTACTCCAGGGGGCTACCGAGCAGTACTTC,CASSLLQGATEQYF
TRBV5-1,many,TRBD1,TRBJ1-6,TGCGCCAGCAGCCCCCGGCAGGGGGAGAATTCACCCCTCCACTTT,CASSPRQGENSPLHF
TRBV12-3/TRBV12-4,NA,TRBD1,TRBJ2-5,TGTGCCAGCAGTATTGTTACAGGGGGCGGCCGGGAGACCCAGTACTTC,CASSIVTGGGRETQYF
TRBV20-1,few,NA,TRBJ2-1,TGCAGTGCTAGGGGGCTGGCACTCTACAATGAGCAGTTCTTC,CSARGLALYNEQFF
TRBV5-5,many,TRBD2,TRBJ2-5,TGTGCCAGCAGCCCCTTTATAGCGGGAGGGGTGGAGACCCAGTACTTC,CASSPFIAGGVETQYF
TRBV12-3/TRBV12-4,many,NA,TRBJ2-2,TGTGCCAGCAGACCCACTAGCACCGGGGAGCTGTTTTTT,CASRPTSTGELFF
TRBV5-1,many,TRBD2,TRBJ2-1,TGCGCCAGCAGCACCCGACCAGCGGGGTCAGATAATGAGCAGTTCTTC,CASSTRPAGSDNEQFF
TRBV20-1,few,TRBD2,TRBJ2-2,TGCAGTGCCCCGAGGACTAGCGGGAACCCTGCGAACACCGGGGAGCTGTTTTTT,CSAPRTSGNPANTGELFF
TRBV30,few,NA,TRBJ2-5,TGTGCCTGGAGTGTAAACCGGGGACATCTCCAAGAGACCCAGTACTTC,CAWSVNRGHLQETQYF
TRBV27,many,NA,TRBJ2-5,TGTGCCAGCAGTTTTCGGTCGATCGGAGAGACCCAGTACTTC,CASSFRSIGETQYF
TRBV4-2,few,TRBD2,TRBJ2-3,TGTGCCAGCAGCCGATCTGGGCTGGCGGGAGGACTTGGCACAGATACGCAGTATTTT,CASSRSGLAGGLGTDTQYF
TRBV12-3/TRBV12-4,many,NA,TRBJ2-1,TGTGCCAGCAGCCCTGGGAGCAATGAGCAGTTCTTC,CASSPGSNEQFF
TRBV6-2/TRBV6-3,NA,NA,TRBJ2-6,TGTGCCAGCACGGGGCACTCTGGGGCCAACGTCCTGACTTTC,CASTGHSGANVLTF
TRBV24-1,NA,TRBD1,TRBJ2-1,TGTGCCACCAGTGACCCCCTAACAGGGGGCGCCTACAATGAGCAGTTCTTC,CATSDPLTGGAYNEQFF
TRBV7-2,many,NA,TRBJ2-5,TGTGCCAGCAGCATCCACAGCGGCCAAGAGACCCAGTACTTC,CASSIHSGQETQYF
TRBV20-1,NA,NA,TRBJ1-2,TGCAGTGCTTACACAATGAACTATGGCTACACCTTC,CSAYTMNYGYTF
TRBV20-1,NA,NA,TRBJ2-7,TGCAGTGCTAGAGTCGGGGCCGAGCAGTACTTC,CSARVGAEQYF
TRBV28,many,NA,TRBJ1-3,TGTGCCAGCAGTTTCCTGAACTCTGGAAACACCATATATTTT,CASSFLNSGNTIYF
TRBV27,NA,TRBD1,TRBJ1-2,TGTGCCAGCGGGACAGGACCTAACTATGGCTACACCTTC,CASGTGPNYGYTF
TRBV29-1,many,TRBD1,TRBJ2-7,TGCAGCGTTCTGACAGGGCCTTCCTACGAGCAGTACTTC,CSVLTGPSYEQYF
TRBV6-2/TRBV6-3,NA,TRBD2,TRBJ2-1,TGTGCCAGCAGGCCTTGGACTAGCTCAGACAATGAGCAGTTCTTC,CASRPWTSSDNEQFF
TRBV10-3,many,TRBD1,TRBJ2-1,TGTGCCATCAGTGAATTGGGACAGGGGGCTTATGAGCAGTTCTTC,CAISELGQGAYEQFF
TRBV7-2,many,NA,TRBJ2-3,TGTGCCAGCAGCCGGGACCGGGACCCCCGTATTATGGCAGATACGCAGTATTTT,CASSRDRDPRIMADTQYF
TRBV25-1,NA,TRBD2,TRBJ2-1,TGTGCCAGCAGTGAATCCGGGGCTAGCGGGCTTGGTGAGCAGTTCTTC,CASSESGASGLGEQFF
TRBV3-1,few,NA,TRBJ2-1,TGTGCCAGCAGCCCAGGGGCCCAATACAATGAGCAGTTCTTC,CASSPGAQYNEQFF
TRBV7-3,few,NA,TRBJ2-3,TGTGCCAGCAGCTCCAAACTAGCCCCTGGGGCAGATACGCAGTATTTT,CASSSKLAPGADTQYF
TRBV7-2,many,NA,TRBJ2-1,NA,CASSFGSGSGFF
TRBV7-2,few,NA,TRBJ2-1,TGTGCCAGCAGCTTAGGATCGGGACTCCTCAATGAGCAGTTCTTC,CASSLGSGLLNEQFF
TRBV29-1,few,TRBD1,TRBJ2-7,TGCAGCGTACAGGGGGCCGGCTACGAGCAGTACTTC,CSVQGAGYEQYF
TRBV7-3,many,TRBD2,TRBJ2-1,TGTGCCAGCAGCTTTTCTAGCGGGAACTACAATGAGCAGTTCTTC,CASSFSSGNYNEQFF
TRBV29-1,many,TRBD1,TRBJ2-7,TGCAGCGTTGGACAGGGTGGTTCGGGCGAGCAGTACTTC,CSVGQGGSGEQYF
TRBV9,NA,TRBD1,TRBJ2-1,TGTGCCAGCAGCGTAGCAGGGGGCAACTACAATGAGCAGTTCTTC,CASSVAGGNYNEQFF
TRBV5-1,few,NA,TRBJ2-1,TGCGCCAGCAGCTGGGAGTTTCTCGATGGCGGGCGGGGCAATGAGCAGTTCTTC,CASSWEFLDGGRGNEQFF
TRBV7-3,NA,NA,TRBJ1-2,TGTGCCAGCAGCTTGCGGTCGACAGGTGGCTACACCTTC,CASSLRSTGGYTF
TRBV20-1,many,NA,TRBJ2-7,TGCAGTGCTCCTGGACTTCTCCCCTACGAGCAGTACTTC,CSAPGLLPYEQYF
TRBV12-3/TRBV12-4,NA,TRBD2,TRBJ2-7,TGTGCCAGCAGTCTCGGACTAGCGGGAGTCTCCTACGAGCAGTACTTC,CASSLGLAGVSYEQYF